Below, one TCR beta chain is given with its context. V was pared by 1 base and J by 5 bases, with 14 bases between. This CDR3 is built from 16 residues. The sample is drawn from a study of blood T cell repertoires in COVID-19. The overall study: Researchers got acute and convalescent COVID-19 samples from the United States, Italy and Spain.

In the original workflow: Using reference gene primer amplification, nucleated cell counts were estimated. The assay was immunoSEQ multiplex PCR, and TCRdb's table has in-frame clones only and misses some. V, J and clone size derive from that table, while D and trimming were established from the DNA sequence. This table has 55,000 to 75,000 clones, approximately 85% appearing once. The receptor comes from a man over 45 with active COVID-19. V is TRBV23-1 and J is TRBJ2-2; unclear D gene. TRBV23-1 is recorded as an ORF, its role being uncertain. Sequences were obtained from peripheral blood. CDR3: CASSQFWRNRTGELFF. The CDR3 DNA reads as TGCGCCAGCAGTCAATTTTGGAGAAATCGGACCGGGGAGCTGTTTTTT.